The following is a TCR beta chain sequence with its context. V gave up 2 bases and J gave up 14 bases; unmatched junction bases: 10. In germline, CDR1 is MNHEY, CDR2 SVGAGI. This CDR3 is built from 14 residues. The source of the sample is a study of OX40 agonist ivuxolimab in advanced cancers. Study context: An agonistic human IgG2 monoclonal antibody against OX40 (CD134) was given.

Only in-frame clones appear in the TCRdb table, and some are missing; sequencing was by immunoSEQ multiplex PCR. The sample has 90,000 to 100,000 clones, about 86% seen once. The TCR comes from an adult with an advanced solid tumor such as melanoma, head and neck, liver or kidney cancer. The source was CD4+ or CD8+ T cells sorted from blood, collected in a trial of the OX40 agonist ivuxolimab. The chain combines TRBV6-5 with TRBJ2-1; 9 nucleotides agree with TRBD2. In nucleotides, the CDR3 is TGTGCCAGCAGTTACCAGATCGGCGGGAGGGCCGAGTTCTTC. Translation: CASSYQIGGRAEFF.